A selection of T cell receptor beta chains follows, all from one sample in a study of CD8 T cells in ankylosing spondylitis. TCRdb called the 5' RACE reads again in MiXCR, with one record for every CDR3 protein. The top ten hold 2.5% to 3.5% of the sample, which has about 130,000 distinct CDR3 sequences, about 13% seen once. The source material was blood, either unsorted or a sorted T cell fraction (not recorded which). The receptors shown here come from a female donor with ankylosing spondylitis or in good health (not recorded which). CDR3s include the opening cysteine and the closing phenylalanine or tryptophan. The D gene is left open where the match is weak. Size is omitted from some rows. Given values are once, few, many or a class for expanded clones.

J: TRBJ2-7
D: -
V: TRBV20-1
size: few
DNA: TGCAGTGCTAGACCCGGGACTCGGGGAGAGCAGTACTTC
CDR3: CSARPGTRGEQYF

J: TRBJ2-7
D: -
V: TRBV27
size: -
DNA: TGTGCCAGCAGTTTAAAGGCCTCCTACGAGCAGTACTTC
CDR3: CASSLKASYEQYF

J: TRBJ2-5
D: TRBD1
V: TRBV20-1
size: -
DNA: TGCAGTGCTCTAACCGACAGGGGGCGAGAGACCCAGTACTTC
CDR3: CSALTDRGRETQYF

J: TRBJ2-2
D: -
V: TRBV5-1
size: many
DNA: TGCGCCAGCAGCTTGATCCCCTTTAACACCGGGGAGCTGTTTTTT
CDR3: CASSLIPFNTGELFF

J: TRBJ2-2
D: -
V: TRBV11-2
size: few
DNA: TGTGCCAGCAGCTTAGGGCAGGCCCTCACCGGGGAGCTGTTTTTT
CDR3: CASSLGQALTGELFF

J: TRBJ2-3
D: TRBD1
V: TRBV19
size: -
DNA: TGTGCCACCACCAAGAGGGACAGACACACAGATACGCAGTATTTT
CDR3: CATTKRDRHTDTQYF

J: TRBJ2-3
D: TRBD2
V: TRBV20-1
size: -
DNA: TGCAGTGCTGTAAGCCGTACTAGCGCGGGAGTGGCAGATACGCAGTATTTT
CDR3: CSAVSRTSAGVADTQYF

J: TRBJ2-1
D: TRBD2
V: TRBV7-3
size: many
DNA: TGTGCCAGCAGCTTACCGGGGGGGGATGAGCAGTTCTTC
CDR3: CASSLPGGDEQFF

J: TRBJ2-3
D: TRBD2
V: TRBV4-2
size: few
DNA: TGTGCCAGCAGCCAAGGTGTCCGCGGGGGGCGAACAGATACGCAGTATTTT
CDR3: CASSQGVRGGRTDTQYF

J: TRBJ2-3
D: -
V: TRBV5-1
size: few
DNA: TGCGCCAGCAGCCGGGGGGACACTGACACAGATACGCAGTATTTT
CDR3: CASSRGDTDTDTQYF

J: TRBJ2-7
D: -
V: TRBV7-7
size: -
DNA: TGTGCTAGCAGCCGCGACGTAGGGGCCTACGAGCAGTACTTC
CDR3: CASSRDVGAYEQYF

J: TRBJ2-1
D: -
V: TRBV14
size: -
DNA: TGTGCCAGCAGACGGGGAAACAATGAGCAGTTCTTC
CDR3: CASRRGNNEQFF

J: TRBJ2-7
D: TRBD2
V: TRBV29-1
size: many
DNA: TGCAGCGTGACTAGCGGCGGCTACGAGCAGTACTTC
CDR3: CSVTSGGYEQYF

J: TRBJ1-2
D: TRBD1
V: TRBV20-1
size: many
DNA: TGCAGTGCTAGAGATCCGGGACAGGGCCGTGGCTACACCTTC
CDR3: CSARDPGQGRGYTF

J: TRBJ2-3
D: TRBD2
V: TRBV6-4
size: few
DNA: TGTGCCAGCAGTGACTCTAGCGGGGGGGCCACAGATACGCAGTATTTT
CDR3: CASSDSSGGATDTQYF

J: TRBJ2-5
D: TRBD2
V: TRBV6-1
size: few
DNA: TGTGCCAGCAGTCCCCGGGCGGGAGAAGAGACCCAGTACTTC
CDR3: CASSPRAGEETQYF

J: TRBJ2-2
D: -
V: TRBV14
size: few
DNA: TGTGCCAGCAGCCGAAACGTTAACACCGGGGAGCTGTTTTTT
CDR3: CASSRNVNTGELFF

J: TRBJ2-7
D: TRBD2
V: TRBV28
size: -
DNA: TGTGCTAGCAGGACCGGGACTAGCGGCGCCTACGGGCAGTACTTC
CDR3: CASRTGTSGAYGQYF

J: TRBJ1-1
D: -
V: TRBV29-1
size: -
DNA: TGCAGCGTTGGGACACTAAACACTGAAGCTTTCTTT
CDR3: CSVGTLNTEAFF

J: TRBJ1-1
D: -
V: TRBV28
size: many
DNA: TGTGCCAGCAGTTTAGTGAGCTCCTGGGGCACTGAAGCTTTCTTT
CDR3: CASSLVSSWGTEAFF

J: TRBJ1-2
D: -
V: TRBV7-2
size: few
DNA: TGTGCCAGCAGCTTAGATCGCAGGAGCTACACCTTC
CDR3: CASSLDRRSYTF

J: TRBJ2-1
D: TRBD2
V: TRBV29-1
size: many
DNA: TGCAGCGTTAGTTTAGCGGGGCCGCTTCAGTTCTTC
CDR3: CSVSLAGPLQFF

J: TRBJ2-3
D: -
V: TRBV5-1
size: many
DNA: TGCGCCAGCAGCTTGGCTACTAGCCCAGATACGCAGTATTTT
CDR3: CASSLATSPDTQYF

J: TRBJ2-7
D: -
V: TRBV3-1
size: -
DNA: TGTGCCAGCAGCCAAGAAGGGGAAGCCTACGAGCAGTACTTC
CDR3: CASSQEGEAYEQYF

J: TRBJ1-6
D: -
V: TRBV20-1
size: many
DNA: TGCAGTGCTAGTCTAGTAAATTCACCCCTCCACTTT
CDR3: CSASLVNSPLHF

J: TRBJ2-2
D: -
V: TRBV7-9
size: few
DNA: TGTGCCAGCAGCTTAACCGACGGAAACACCGGGGAGCTGTTTTTT
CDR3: CASSLTDGNTGELFF

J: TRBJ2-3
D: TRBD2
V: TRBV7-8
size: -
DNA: TGTGCCAGCAGCATCGGGACTAGCGGGGGGGCAGGCGATACGCAGTATTTT
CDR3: CASSIGTSGGAGDTQYF

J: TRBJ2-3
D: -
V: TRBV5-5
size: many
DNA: TGTGCCAGCAGCTTGCAGGGGTCCCCCTCTACAGATACGCAGTATTTT
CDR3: CASSLQGSPSTDTQYF

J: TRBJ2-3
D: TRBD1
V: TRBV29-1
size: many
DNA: TGCAGCGTTCTCCGGGACAGGGCGAGTGATACGCAGTATTTT
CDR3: CSVLRDRASDTQYF

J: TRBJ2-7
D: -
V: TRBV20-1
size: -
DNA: TGCAGTGCTGAACCGCGACTACTGGACTACGAGCAGTACTTC
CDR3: CSAEPRLLDYEQYF

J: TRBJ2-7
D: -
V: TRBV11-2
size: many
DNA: TGTGCCAGCAGCATCTCCTACGAGCAGTACTTC
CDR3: CASSISYEQYF

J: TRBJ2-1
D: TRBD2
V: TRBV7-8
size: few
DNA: TGTGCCAGCAGCTCAGGACTAGCTGCCAATGAGCAGTTCTTC
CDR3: CASSSGLAANEQFF

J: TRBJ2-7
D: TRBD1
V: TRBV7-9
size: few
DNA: TGTGCCAGCAGCTTTTCGCCGGGACAGGGGGCCTACGAGCAGTACTTC
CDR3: CASSFSPGQGAYEQYF

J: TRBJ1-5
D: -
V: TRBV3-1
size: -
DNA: TGTGCCAGCAGCCAAGGAACCCCGGGGACTCAGCCCCAGCATTTT
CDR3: CASSQGTPGTQPQHF

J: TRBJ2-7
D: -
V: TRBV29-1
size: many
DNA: TGCAGCGTTGAAGATCGATTGGGGGAGCAGTACTTC
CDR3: CSVEDRLGEQYF

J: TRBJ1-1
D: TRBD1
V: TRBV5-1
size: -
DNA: TGCGCCAGCAGCTTGGAAGACAGGGGGAACACTGAAGCTTTCTTT
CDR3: CASSLEDRGNTEAFF

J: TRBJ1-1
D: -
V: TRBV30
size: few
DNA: TGTGCCTGGAGCGCGGACACTGAAGCTTTCTTT
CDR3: CAWSADTEAFF

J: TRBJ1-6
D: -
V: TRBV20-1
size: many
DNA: TGCAGTGCTAGGGAGGGCCGTAGTTCACCCCTCCACTTT
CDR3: CSAREGRSSPLHF

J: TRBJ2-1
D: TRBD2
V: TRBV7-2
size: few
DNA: TGTGCCAGCAGCTTTCGGGGGGGGTCCTACAATGAGCAGTTCTTC
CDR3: CASSFRGGSYNEQFF

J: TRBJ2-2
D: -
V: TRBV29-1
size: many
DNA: TGCAGCGTCCGGAACAACGCGCCACGAACGACCGGGGAGCTGTTTTTT
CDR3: CSVRNNAPRTTGELFF

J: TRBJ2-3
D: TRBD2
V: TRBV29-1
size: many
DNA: TGCAGCGCTGCCTCGGGAGGACCCCCAGATACGCAGTATTTT
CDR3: CSAASGGPPDTQYF

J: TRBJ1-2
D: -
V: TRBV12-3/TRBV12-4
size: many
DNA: TGTGCCACCCAAAGGGGGGGTCGAGATGGCTACACCTTC
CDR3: CATQRGGRDGYTF

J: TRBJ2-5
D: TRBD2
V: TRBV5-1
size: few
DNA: TGCGCCAGCAGCTCGACTAGCGGGATCCAAGAGACCCAGTACTTC
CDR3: CASSSTSGIQETQYF

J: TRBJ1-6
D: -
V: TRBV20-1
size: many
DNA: TGCAGTGCTAGAGAGCGAACCGGGGCTTATAATTCACCCCTCCACTTT
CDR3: CSARERTGAYNSPLHF

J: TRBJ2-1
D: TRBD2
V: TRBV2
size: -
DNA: TGTGCCAGCAGTGAAGCCCGCGGGAGGGCCAATGAGCAGTTCTTC
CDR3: CASSEARGRANEQFF

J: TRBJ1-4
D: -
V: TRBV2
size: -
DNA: TGTGCCAGCAGGGATCCGGCAGCACTGTTTTTT
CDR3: CASRDPAALFF

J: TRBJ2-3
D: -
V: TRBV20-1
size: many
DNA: TGCAGTGCTAGAGAAGATGGAGCGGGCGGTGGATATACGCAGTATTTT
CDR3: CSAREDGAGGGYTQYF

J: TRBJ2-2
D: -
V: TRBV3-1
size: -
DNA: TGTGCCGGCAGCCCCCTATCCGGGGAGCTGTTTTTT
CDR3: CAGSPLSGELFF

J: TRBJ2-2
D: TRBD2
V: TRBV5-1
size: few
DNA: TGCGCCAGCAGCCCCACTGCGGGAGCAAACACCGGGGAGCTGTTTTTT
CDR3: CASSPTAGANTGELFF

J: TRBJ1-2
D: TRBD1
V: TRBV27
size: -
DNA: TGTGCCAGCAGTTTCTGGGACAGGGGGCGGTTAGCCTTC
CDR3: CASSFWDRGRLAF

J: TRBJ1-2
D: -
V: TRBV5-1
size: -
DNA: TGCGCCAGCAGCCCGGTGGGAGGCGGAAACTATGGCTACACCTTC
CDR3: CASSPVGGGNYGYTF

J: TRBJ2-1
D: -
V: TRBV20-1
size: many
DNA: TGCAGTGCTAGCTTGTCCCAGACCAACTACAATGAGCAGTTCTTC
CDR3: CSASLSQTNYNEQFF

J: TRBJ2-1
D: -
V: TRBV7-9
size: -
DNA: TGTGCCAGCAGCTTGGGGCGGGGGCACTACAATGAGCAGTTCTTC
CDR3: CASSLGRGHYNEQFF

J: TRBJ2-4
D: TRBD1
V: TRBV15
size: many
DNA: TGTGCCACCAGCAGAATGACAGGGGGCCCAGAAAACATTCAGTACTTC
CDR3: CATSRMTGGPENIQYF

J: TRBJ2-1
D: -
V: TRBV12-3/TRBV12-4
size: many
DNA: TGTGCCAGCAGGTCGCCAGGGTCCGGAGGGTTCTTC
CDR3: CASRSPGSGGFF

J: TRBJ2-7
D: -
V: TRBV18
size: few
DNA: TGTGCCAGCTCACGCTCGGCTCCTGGGGCCACCTCCTACGAGCAGTACTTC
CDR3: CASSRSAPGATSYEQYF

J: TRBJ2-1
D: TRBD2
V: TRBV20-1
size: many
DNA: TGCAGTGCTAAGGGCCCCAGCGGGGTCAATGAGCAGTTCTTC
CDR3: CSAKGPSGVNEQFF

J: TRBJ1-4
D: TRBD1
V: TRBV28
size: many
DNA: TGTGCCAGCAGTCGGACAGGGGGCGAAAAACTGTTTTTT
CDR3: CASSRTGGEKLFF

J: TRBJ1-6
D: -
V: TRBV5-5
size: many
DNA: TGTGCCAGCAGCTTGAAAGGGGTTGGTTCACCCCTCCACTTT
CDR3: CASSLKGVGSPLHF